This passage covers 20 T cell receptor beta chains from one sample sequenced in a study of cytomegalovirus exposure and HLA in healthy donors. In the PCR, 60 Vbeta and 13 Jbeta primers were used. Repertoires were generated with immunoSEQ multiplex PCR, while TCRdb's copy carries only in-frame clones and drops some. The sample has around 86,000 clones, almost 80% seen once. Sequencing used PBMCs. These TCRs come from a female donor in good health and CMV-seronegative.

This rearrangement joins TRBV28 to TRBJ2-3; D might be TRBD2 (6 bases). The CDR3 covers 13 residues. The germline V gene has CDR1 MDHEN and CDR2 SYDVKM. The V end lost 3 bases, the J end lost 6 bases, and 10 bases lay between the germline ends. CDR3 residues: CASSFGGVDTQYF. In DNA form, the CDR3 reads TGTGCCAGCAGTTTCGGGGGTGTGGATACGCAGTATTTT. Full variable domain (remainder filled in from reference TRBV28 and TRBJ2-3): DVKVTQSSRYLVKRTGEKVFLECVQDMDHENMFWYRQDPGLGLRLIYFSYDVKMKEKGDIPEGYSVSREKKERFSLILESASTNQTSMYLCASSFGGVDTQYFGPGTRLTVL.

The CDR3 here is CATSRRGWDTEAFF. DNA for the CDR3: TGTGCCACCAGCAGAAGAGGATGGGACACTGAAGCTTTCTTT. The rearrangement links TRBV15 to TRBJ1-1; no clear D. This CDR3 spans 14 amino acids. Trimming removed 2 bases at V and 3 bases at J, with 10 bases between. Germline V gene data show CDR1 as LNHNV and CDR2 as YYDKDF (reference sequence).

V is TRBV6-1 and J is TRBJ1-1; D not certain. Trimming pared 7 bases from V and 4 bases from J, leaving 13 bases between. CDR3 length equals 13 residues. Looked up from germline, CDR1 is MNHNS and CDR2 is SASEGT. The chain's CDR3 is CASTLGGSTEAFF. The CDR3, as DNA: TGTGCCAGCACATTGGGCGGGAGCACTGAAGCTTTCTTT.

The chain combines TRBV5-6 with TRBJ2-7, with 8 nucleotides matching TRBD1. CDR3 length: 14 amino acids. The germline gives CDR1 SGHDT, CDR2 YYEEEE. Trimming cost V 6 bases and J 7 bases; bases outside gene matches: 12. CDR3 residues: CASNQQGGPREQYF. The DNA for the CDR3 is TGTGCCAGCAACCAACAGGGGGGACCGCGAGAGCAGTACTTC.

The count of this clone is one. The V call is TRBV30, the J call TRBJ1-6, with D possibly being TRBD1 (5 bases). The CDR3 covers 13 residues. Germline assignment: CDR1 GTSNPN and CDR2 SVGIG (reference sequence). V gave up 2 bases and J gave up 9 bases, with 11 bases separating them. CDR3 nucleotides: TGTGCCTGGAGTCAAGGGGTCGGTTCACCCCTCCACTTT. This codes for CAWSQGVGSPLHF.

This chain uses TRBV28 with TRBJ2-3, with 8 bases identical to TRBD2. Germline CDR1 reads MDHEN; CDR2 reads SYDVKM. The junction had 5 bases not matched to a gene; V was cut back by 2 bases and J by 4 bases. This CDR3 spans 15 amino acids. As DNA, the CDR3 is TGTGCCAGCAGTTTAACGGGAGGGCCGTCAGATACGCAGTATTTT. Protein: CASSLTGGPSDTQYF.

The chain recombines TRBV30 with TRBJ2-3, with TRBD1 identical over 9 bases. In germline, CDR1 is GTSNPN, CDR2 SVGIG (reference sequence). The CDR3 consists of 16 residues. V shed 3 bases and J 3 bases; nucleotides not matched to a gene: 10. CDR3: CAWRPPGQGTTDTQYF. CDR3 bases: TGTGCCTGGAGACCCCCGGGACAGGGAACGACAGATACGCAGTATTTT.

J is TRBJ1-5 and V is TRBV29-1, with unresolved D. V lost 4 bases, J lost 2 bases, and 9 bases lay in between. Germline assignment: CDR1 SQVTM and CDR2 ANQGSEA. The CDR3 length is 13 residues. The CDR3 reads CSVAGGGNQPQHF. The CDR3 nucleotides are TGCAGCGTTGCTGGAGGCGGCAATCAGCCCCAGCATTTT.

The chain has TRBV2 and TRBJ1-5; D might be TRBD1 (6 bases). Germline-derived CDR1 and CDR2 are SNHLY and FYNNEI. CDR3 length: 12 amino acids. The ends were cut back, 6 bases at V and 6 bases at J, with 9 bases in the middle. In DNA form, the CDR3 reads TGTGCCAGCAGCCGAGGGGGTCAGCCCCAGCATTTT. This sequence encodes CASSRGGQPQHF.

The chain uses TRBV7-2 and TRBJ1-2; 8 bases map to TRBD1. The CDR3 spans 14 residues. Germline CDR1 is SGHTA and CDR2 is FQGNSA. V was pared by 5 bases and J by 8 bases, with 10 bases of the junction left unmatched. The CDR3: CASSEQGVGEGYTF. DNA for the CDR3: TGTGCCAGCAGCGAACAGGGGGTTGGGGAAGGCTACACCTTC.

V is TRBV6-6 and J is TRBJ1-1; a possible D gene is TRBD1 (6 bases). The CDR3 covers 12 residues. Trimming left V 9 bases short and J 1 base short, with 9 bases between. Germline CDR1 MNHNY, CDR2 SVGAGI (reference sequence). The DNA of the CDR3 is TGTGCCAGTCTACAGGGGAACACTGAAGCTTTCTTT. Amino acids: CASLQGNTEAFF.

This clone was seen only once. J is TRBJ2-7 and V is TRBV27; possible D gene TRBD1, 6 bases. Germline V gives CDR1 MNHEY, CDR2 SMNVEV (reference sequence). V was trimmed by 4 bases and J by 6 bases, leaving 10 bases between them. The CDR3 covers 12 residues. The CDR3 here is CASSSQGIEQYF. As DNA, the CDR3 is TGTGCCAGCAGTTCTCAGGGGATCGAGCAGTACTTC.

J is TRBJ2-1 and V is TRBV19, with 10 positions matching TRBD2. The CDR3 consists of 16 residues. Looked up from germline, CDR1 is LNHDA and CDR2 is SQIVND (reference sequence). The V gene end was trimmed by 4 bases and the J gene end by 6 bases; junction bases not matched to a gene: 9. CDR3 sequence reads: CASSRASGSFSNEQFF. DNA of the CDR3: TGTGCCAGTAGTAGGGCTAGCGGGAGTTTTTCCAATGAGCAGTTCTTC.

This rearrangement joins TRBV4-3 to TRBJ1-5; D is possibly TRBD1 (6 bases). Germline assignment: CDR1 LGHNA and CDR2 YSLEER. This CDR3 has 13 residues. With 3 bases removed from V and 6 bases from J, the gap between germline ends came to 9 bases. This chain's CDR3 is CASSQGQAQPQHF. The CDR3 region has the DNA TGCGCCAGCAGCCAGGGACAAGCTCAGCCCCAGCATTTT.

The genes are TRBV5-6 and TRBJ1-1, with 9 bases matching TRBD1. Germline loops: CDR1 SGHDT, CDR2 YYEEEE. The CDR3 contains 18 residues. J gave up 0 bases and V 1 base, and 10 bases lay outside the gene matches. The CDR3 protein is CASSLLQGAGSLNTEAFF. In DNA form, the CDR3 reads TGTGCCAGCAGCTTGCTACAGGGGGCGGGGAGCCTGAACACTGAAGCTTTCTTT.

As DNA, the CDR3 is TGTGCCACCAGGGGAGGAACCTACGAGCAGTACTTC. Translating gives CATRGGTYEQYF. This chain links TRBV2 with TRBJ2-7, with D perhaps assigned TRBD1 or TRBD2 (6 bases each). The germline V and J ends were trimmed by 10 bases and 2 bases, with 12 bases remaining between them. The CDR3 consists of 12 residues. The germline gives CDR1 SNHLY, CDR2 FYNNEI. Supplemented by reference TRBV2 and TRBJ2-7, the full variable domain reads EPEVTQTPSHQVTQMGQEVILRCVPISNHLYFYWYRQILGQKVEFLVSFYNNEISEKSEIFDDQFSVERPDGSNFTLKIRSTKLEDSAMYFCATRGGTYEQYFGPGTRLTVT.

This chain connects TRBV5-4 to TRBJ1-1; TRBD1 might be the D (6 bases). The CDR3 runs 15 residues. Germline loops: CDR1 SGHNT, CDR2 YYREEE (reference sequence). V lost 0 bases, J lost 1 base, and 10 bases lay in between. CDR3 residues: CASSLAGGQNTEAFF. The CDR3 DNA follows: TGTGCCAGCAGCTTGGCCGGGGGGCAGAACACTGAAGCTTTCTTT.

In regard to this clone: The sample carries other DNA sequences with the same CDR3. J is TRBJ2-1 and V is TRBV27; 8 bases are a match to TRBD1. The V segment lost 5 bases and the J segment 7 bases; nucleotides outside the gene matches: 7. The CDR3 length is 14 residues. The germline CDR1 and CDR2 sequences are MNHEY and SMNVEV (reference sequence). The CDR3 coding sequence is TGTGCCAGCAGTCTCGGGACAGGACGGAATGAGCAGTTCTTC. Protein product: CASSLGTGRNEQFF.

This clone has just a few counts. V and J are TRBV30 and TRBJ1-5; D may be TRBD1 (6 bases). V was pared by 3 bases and J by 7 bases, with 16 bases between. In germline, CDR1 is GTSNPN, CDR2 SVGIG (reference sequence). The CDR3 length is 14 residues. CDR3 in DNA: TGTGCCTGGAGAACAGCCACAGGGAACCAGCCCCAGCATTTT. Protein product: CAWRTATGNQPQHF.

This clone was counted once. V is TRBV15 and J is TRBJ2-7; 7 bases match TRBD1. The CDR3 is made up of 14 amino acids. V was clipped by 5 bases and J by 0 bases; unmatched bases: 4. The V gene's germline CDR1 is LNHNV and CDR2 YYDKDF (reference sequence). The CDR3 loop is CATSQRDSSYEQYF. CDR3 nucleotide sequence: TGTGCCACCAGCCAAAGGGACAGCTCCTACGAGCAGTACTTC.